Listed here are 20 T cell receptor beta chains from one sample, sequenced in a study of control samples from healthy donors and cancer patients (dated by TCRdb to the early 2020s). The library was prepared using the immunoSEQ multiplex PCR assay. The table was pulled from immuneACCESS by TCRdb, which kept in-frame rearrangements only. Such tables lose some clones; where checked, under half of the loss comes from unresolved V genes, and the rest has no known cause. The table for this sample lists roughly 150,000 clones; roughly 88% of them were counted only once. Over 1.5% of the sample belongs to the ten largest clones. Input material: blood. The receptors stem from a young man in good health.

Comment on this clone: Relative to the germline gene, one junction end is altered; a read error may explain this. The chain recombines TRBV5-1 with TRBJ2-7, with a tentative D call TRBD2 (9 bases). Germline V CDR1 and CDR2: SGHRS, YFSETQ. This CDR3 spans 14 amino acids. The CDR3 DNA sequence: TGCGCCCGCAGGGGGCGGGGGGGCCCCTACGAGCAGTACTTC. Its protein is CARRGRGGPYEQYF. The full variable domain, in which reference TRBV5-1 and TRBJ2-7 provide the parts outside the CDR3, is KAGVTQTPRYLIKTRGQQVTLSCSPISGHRSVSWYQQTPGQGLQFLFEYFSETQRNKGNFPGRFSGRQFSNSRSEMNVSTLELGDSALYLCARRGRGGPYEQYFGPGTRLTVT.

This sequence joins TRBV6-5 and TRBJ1-1, with D unclear. The CDR3 has 13 residues. V was clipped by 5 bases and J by 6 bases, with 13 bases between them. Germline-derived CDR1 and CDR2 are MNHEY and SVGAGI. CDR3 nucleotides: TGTGCCAGCAGTCCGAGGCTGAATCCTGAAGCTTTCTTT. Translated, it gives CASSPRLNPEAFF.

The rearrangement joins TRBV15 to TRBJ2-4; 15 bases agree with TRBD2. J gave up 3 bases and V 3 bases, and 3 bases lay outside the gene matches. The length of the CDR3 is 17 residues. Germline-derived CDR1 and CDR2 are LNHNV and YYDKDF (reference sequence). CDR3 nucleotide sequence: TGTGCCACCAGCAGTGGGACTAGCGGGGGGCACAAAAACATTCAGTACTTC. Translating it yields CATSSGTSGGHKNIQYF.

The V call is TRBV6-2 or TRBV6-3, the J call TRBJ1-6, with unresolved D. From germline, CDR1 is MNHEY and CDR2 SVGEGT. V lost 0 bases to trimming and J lost 8 bases, with 11 bases between them. This CDR3 contains 15 residues. CDR3 DNA: TGTGCCAGCAGTTACTCATATACCAAGGATTCACCCCTCCACTTT. Its protein is CASSYSYTKDSPLHF.

The CDR3 sequence is CASSQDGVGAGGAYNEQFF. In DNA form, the CDR3 reads TGTGCCAGCAGCCAAGATGGAGTCGGGGCGGGGGGCGCCTACAATGAGCAGTTCTTC. J is TRBJ2-1 and V is TRBV4-2; 8 bases map to TRBD2. Germline values: CDR1 LGHNA, CDR2 YNFKEQ. The CDR3 runs 19 residues. The J segment lost 2 bases and the V segment lost 0 bases, leaving 12 bases of the junction unmatched.

This chain connects TRBV4-1 to TRBJ2-1; no reliable D call. The germline V gene has CDR1 MGHRA and CDR2 YSYEKL. The CDR3 is 15 amino acids. V was trimmed by 0 bases and J by 4 bases, leaving 10 bases between them. CDR3 amino acids: CASSQDRSQYNEQFF. The CDR3 nucleotides are TGCGCCAGCAGCCAAGACAGGTCACAATACAATGAGCAGTTCTTC.

The chain employs TRBV9 and TRBJ2-7; 11 bases line up with TRBD1. CDR1 SGDLS and CDR2 YYNGEE come from the germline V gene. Losses at the gene ends were 4 bases for V and 6 bases for J; bases not matched to a gene: 9. The CDR3 runs 15 residues. The CDR3 loop is CASSTFGQGAGEQYF. CDR3 bases: TGTGCCAGCAGCACCTTCGGACAGGGGGCAGGCGAGCAGTACTTC. The whole variable domain, remainder taken from reference TRBV9 and TRBJ2-7, is DSGVTQTPKHLITATGQRVTLRCSPRSGDLSVYWYQQSLDQGLQFLIQYYNGEERAKGNILERFSAQQFPDLHSELNLSSLELGDSALYFCASSTFGQGAGEQYFGPGTRLTVT.

This clone was counted between two and nine times. This chain uses TRBV7-8 with TRBJ2-7; TRBD1 matches at 8 bases. J lost 7 bases, V lost 4 bases, and 9 bases had no gene match. CDR1 and CDR2 (germline): SGHVS, FQNEAQ. The CDR3 sequence is 14 residues long. CDR3 amino acids: CASSWGQVVGEQYF. In DNA form, the CDR3 reads TGTGCCAGCAGCTGGGGACAGGTAGTGGGAGAGCAGTACTTC.

This clone turned up a few times. The rearrangement joins TRBV7-9 to TRBJ2-7; TRBD2 might be the D (7 bases). The V and J ends lost 6 bases and 2 bases respectively, with 17 bases between them. The CDR3 length is 15 residues. Germline V gene data show CDR1 as SEHNR and CDR2 as FQNEAQ (reference sequence). CDR3 in amino acids: CASSLNGGPAYEQYF. DNA of the CDR3: TGTGCCAGCAGTCTTAACGGGGGGCCGGCCTACGAGCAGTACTTC. The full variable domain, with the rest looked up from reference TRBV7-9 and TRBJ2-7, is DTGVSQNPRHKITKRGQNVTFRCDPISEHNRLYWYRQTLGQGPEFLTYFQNEAQLEKSRLLSDRFSAERPKGSFSTLEIQRTEQGDSAMYLCASSLNGGPAYEQYFGPGTRLTVT.

The chain has TRBV9 and TRBJ1-1, with 9 bases identical to TRBD1. Germline-derived CDR1 and CDR2 are SGDLS and YYNGEE. The V and J ends lost 3 bases and 8 bases, in that order; junction bases with no gene match: 8. The CDR3 is 14 residues long. This CDR3 reads CASSGKSGTGEAFF. CDR3 bases: TGTGCCAGCAGCGGAAAATCCGGGACAGGGGAAGCTTTCTTT.

In nucleotides, the CDR3 is TGTGCCAGCAGCTTGTCATGGGAAACCGGGGAGCTGTTTTTT. Protein sequence: CASSLSWETGELFF. V gene TRBV11-3 combines with J gene TRBJ2-2; D not certain. V dropped 3 bases and J dropped 5 bases, with 10 bases sitting between them. This CDR3 contains 14 residues. CDR1 is SGHNT and CDR2 is YENEEA in the germline V gene. The whole variable domain, remainder taken from reference TRBV11-3 and TRBJ2-2, is EAGVVQSPRYKIIEKKQPVAFWCNPISGHNTLYWYLQNLGQGPELLIRYENEEAVDDSQLPKDRFSAERLKGVDSTLKIQPAELGDSAVYLCASSLSWETGELFFGEGSRLTVL.

The chain combines TRBV3-1 (or the pseudogene TRBV3-2) with TRBJ1-4; TRBD1 matches at 8 bases. V dropped 3 bases and J dropped 1; count of bases not matched to a gene: 7. The CDR3 consists of 17 residues. Germline V CDR1 and CDR2: LGHDT, YNNKEL (reference sequence). The CDR3 region has the DNA TGTGCCAGCAGCCAGGGAGGCAGGGGGCGAACTAATGAAAAACTGTTTTTT. Its protein product is CASSQGGRGRTNEKLFF.

V usage is TRBV7-2 and J usage is TRBJ1-4; possible D gene TRBD1, 5 bases. CDR3 length: 13 amino acids. The germline gives CDR1 SGHTA, CDR2 FQGNSA. V was pared by 6 bases and J by 2 bases, with 7 bases between. In nucleotides, the CDR3 is TGTGCCAGCAGGCGACAGACTAATGAAAAACTGTTTTTT. Its protein is CASRRQTNEKLFF.

This chain connects TRBV11-2 to TRBJ2-5; D gene unclear. CDR3 length: 16 residues. Germline values: CDR1 SGHAT, CDR2 FQNNGV. Deletions cut 4 bases from V and 2 bases from J, with 17 bases between. The CDR3 is CASSSISGVPQETQYF. As DNA, the CDR3 is TGTGCCAGCAGCTCCATTAGTGGGGTTCCGCAAGAGACCCAGTACTTC.

V usage is TRBV14 and J usage is TRBJ1-1, with D possibly TRBD1 on 5 matching bases. V shed 4 bases and J shed 1 base, with 10 bases lying between them. CDR3 size: 14 residues. Germline lookup yields CDR1 SGHDN and CDR2 FVKESK. CDR3 nucleotide sequence: TGTGCCAGCAGCCTTCGAACAGGGAACACTGAAGCTTTCTTT. This translates into CASSLRTGNTEAFF. The full variable domain, in which reference TRBV14 and TRBJ1-1 provide the parts outside the CDR3, is EAGVTQFPSHSVIEKGQTVTLRCDPISGHDNLYWYRRVMGKEIKFLLHFVKESKQDESGMPNNRFLAERTGGTYSTLKVQPAELEDSGVYFCASSLRTGNTEAFFGQGTRLTVV.

The chain joins TRBV7-9 to TRBJ1-1; D might be TRBD1 (5 bases). Germline CDR1 reads SEHNR; CDR2 reads FQNEAQ (reference sequence). The length of the CDR3 is 17 residues. V lost 2 bases and J 4 bases, leaving 20 bases between the germline ends. The DNA of the CDR3 is TGTGCCAGCAGCTTACCCCTAACTAGTCCAGGGAGCACTGAAGCTTTCTTT. Translation: CASSLPLTSPGSTEAFF. The variable domain in full, with the rest retrieved from reference TRBV7-9 and TRBJ1-1, is DTGVSQNPRHKITKRGQNVTFRCDPISEHNRLYWYRQTLGQGPEFLTYFQNEAQLEKSRLLSDRFSAERPKGSFSTLEIQRTEQGDSAMYLCASSLPLTSPGSTEAFFGQGTRLTVV.

The chain carries TRBV11-3 and TRBJ2-1, with TRBD2 identical over 10 bases. V shed 1 base and J 9 bases; nucleotides not matched to a gene: 6. CDR3 length: 15 residues. Per the germline V gene, CDR1 is SGHNT and CDR2 is YENEEA. The DNA for the CDR3 is TGTGCCAGCAGCTTAGCTAGCGGGGGAGGAGGTGAGCAGTTCTTC. This translates into CASSLASGGGGEQFF.

In DNA form, the CDR3 reads TGTGCCAGCAGCTTAGTGCAGGTCGCGGGGGGCGAGCAGTACTTC. Translation gives CASSLVQVAGGEQYF. The chain carries TRBV7-2 and TRBJ2-7; 8 bases agree with TRBD2. This CDR3 has 15 amino acids. The V gene end was trimmed by 1 base and the J gene end by 6 bases; junction bases not matched to a gene: 8. The germline V gene has CDR1 SGHTA and CDR2 FQGNSA. Drawing the rest from reference TRBV7-2 and TRBJ2-7, the complete variable domain is GAGVSQSPSNKVTEKGKDVELRCDPISGHTALYWYRQSLGQGLEFLIYFQGNSAPDKSGLPSDRFSAERTGGSVSTLTIQRTQQEDSAVYLCASSLVQVAGGEQYFGPGTRLTVT.

This clone has just one count. The gene calls are TRBV19 and TRBJ1-1; tentative D call: TRBD1 (5 bases). There are 14 residues in the CDR3. Trimming removed 6 bases at V and 1 base at J, with 12 bases between. CDR1 is LNHDA and CDR2 is SQIVND in the germline V gene (reference sequence). The CDR3 DNA follows: TGTGCCAGTAGCCCCGGGGCAGCGAACACTGAAGCTTTCTTT. It is translated as CASSPGAANTEAFF.

The chain recombines TRBV7-2 with TRBJ2-3; D gene ambiguous. V lost 3 bases to trimming and J lost 4 bases, with 11 bases between them. The CDR3 loop spans 14 amino acids. CDR1 is SGHTA, CDR2 FQGNSA, per germline. The CDR3 coding sequence is TGTGCCAGCAGCTTCGGCCCTAGTTCAGATACGCAGTATTTT. This sequence encodes CASSFGPSSDTQYF.